Listed below are T cell receptor beta chains from one sample, sequenced in a study of radiotherapy plus CTLA-4 blockade in lung cancer. Repertoires were generated with immunoSEQ multiplex PCR, while TCRdb's copy carries only in-frame clones and drops some. The top ten clones hold more than 4.5% of a sample with roughly 90,000 clones, 70% to 90% of them seen once. Specimen: peripheral blood, collected from a patient treated with radiotherapy plus ipilimumab. Every receptor here comes from a human donor with non-small cell lung cancer that progressed on radiotherapy plus ipilimumab. Both conserved end residues are part of each CDR3. The D gene is left open where the match is weak. Only some rows state a clone size, as once, few, many or a class for expanded clones.

NA	TRBJ2-6	NA	TRBV7-8	TGTGCCAGCAGCTTAGATAACAGGGACGTCCTGACTTTC	CASSLDNRDVLTF
TRBD2	TRBJ2-5	NA	TRBV5-1	TGCGCCAGCAGCCTGCAGGGACTAGCGGGGACGGGACAAGAGACCCAGTACTTC	CASSLQGLAGTGQETQYF
TRBD1	TRBJ1-4	NA	TRBV5-1	TGCGCCAGCAACAGGGGCCAGGGGGAAAAACTGTTTTTT	CASNRGQGEKLFF
TRBD2	TRBJ2-1	NA	TRBV6-6	TGTGCCAGCAGAACTAAAGGACTAGTGATTGATGAGCAGTTCTTC	CASRTKGLVIDEQFF
TRBD1	TRBJ2-7	once	TRBV18	TGTGCCAGCTCCCTGACAGGGGCCTACGAGCAGTACTTC	CASSLTGAYEQYF
TRBD1	TRBJ1-2	NA	TRBV27	TGTGCCACCAGGGGGTTTCGGGGGGACTCTGACTATGGCTACACCTTC	CATRGFRGDSDYGYTF
NA	TRBJ2-3	NA	TRBV5-4	TGTGCCAGCAGCTGGAAACAGGGTAAAGATACGCAGTATTTT	CASSWKQGKDTQYF
TRBD2	TRBJ2-1	NA	TRBV15	TGTGCCACCAGCGAACTAAGGACTAGCGGGTTTGGTGAGCAGTTCTTC	CATSELRTSGFGEQFF
NA	TRBJ2-7	NA	TRBV10-2	TGCGCCAGCAAAGATCGGGGGCGGAACGAGCAGTACTTC	CASKDRGRNEQYF
NA	TRBJ2-7	NA	TRBV5-6	TGTGCCAGCAGCTTAGGTGACGAGCAGTACTTC	CASSLGDEQYF
NA	TRBJ2-2	NA	TRBV5-1	TGCGCCAGCAGCTTGGCGAGTAGCGGTCCTGGAAGGACCGGGGAGCTGCTTTTT	CASSLASSGPGRTGELLF
NA	TRBJ2-2	NA	TRBV19	TGTGCCAGTAGTTCATCCGGGACGCCGAACACCGGGGAGCTGTTTTTT	CASSSSGTPNTGELFF
TRBD1	TRBJ2-3	NA	TRBV18	TGTGCCAGCTCCCTTCGACAGGGGGCTGTAGATACGCAGTATTTT	CASSLRQGAVDTQYF
NA	TRBJ2-5	NA	TRBV5-5	TGTGCCAGCACCTCCGGTGTTGGGGGCCAGTACTTC	CASTSGVGGQYF
NA	TRBJ1-1	NA	TRBV5-4	TGTGCCAGCAGCTTCGTAAAGGGGCTGAACACTGAAGCTTTCTTT	CASSFVKGLNTEAFF
TRBD1	TRBJ1-1	NA	TRBV5-1	TGCGCCAGCAGCTACGGACAGGCCTCTGAAGCTTTCTTT	CASSYGQASEAFF
TRBD1	TRBJ1-5	few	TRBV27	TGTGCCAGCAGTTTTTACCCGGACAGGGGGAATCAGCCCCAGCATTTT	CASSFYPDRGNQPQHF
NA	TRBJ1-1	NA	TRBV28	TGTGCCAGCAGTTTTTTGGCCGGAAAAGTGAACACTGAAGCTTTCTTT	CASSFLAGKVNTEAFF
TRBD1	TRBJ2-7	NA	TRBV7-3	TGTGCCAGCAGCGTTCGTGGGGGTGGGACAGGGTTCTCCTACGAGCAGTACTTC	CASSVRGGGTGFSYEQYF
NA	TRBJ1-2	NA	TRBV2	TGTGCCAGCAGGCCTGAAAGAGAGGGCGGCTACACCTTC	CASRPEREGGYTF
TRBD2	TRBJ2-1	medium-sized	TRBV4-1	TGCGCCAGCAGCCATGAAGCGGGAGATATATTCAATGAGCAGTTCTTC	CASSHEAGDIFNEQFF
NA	TRBJ2-7	NA	TRBV5-6	TGTGCCAGCAGCGCCGCATATGGGCCTACCTACGAGCAGTACTTC	CASSAAYGPTYEQYF
NA	TRBJ2-1	NA	TRBV30	TGTGCCTGGACCGTCCCACCTGGGGAGCAGTTCTTC	CAWTVPPGEQFF
TRBD2	TRBJ2-3	NA	TRBV27	TGTGCCAGCAGTTCCAGACTAGCGGGAGTGGGTGGCACAGATACGCAGTATTTT	CASSSRLAGVGGTDTQYF
TRBD1	TRBJ2-4	NA	TRBV20-1	TGCAGTGCTAGGGGGGACAGAGATGAGTACTTC	CSARGDRDEYF
TRBD1	TRBJ2-7	NA	TRBV2	TGTGCCAGCAGTGATCGGGACAGGTGGTACTTC	CASSDRDRWYF
NA	TRBJ1-1	NA	TRBV7-2	TGTGCCAGCAGCATGGGTTTTGGGGTAGCCCAGGGAGGAGCTTTCTTT	CASSMGFGVAQGGAFF
NA	TRBJ2-1	once	TRBV7-2	TGTGCCAGCAGCTTAGTAGGGACGTCCTACAATGAGCAGTTCTTC	CASSLVGTSYNEQFF
TRBD2	TRBJ2-7	NA	TRBV7-2	TGTGCCAGCAGCCCCCGGGCGGGAGGGCATGAGCAGTACTTC	CASSPRAGGHEQYF
NA	TRBJ1-1	few	TRBV2	TGTGCCAGCAGCCGGGACGCTGCGAGTGAAGCTTTCTTT	CASSRDAASEAFF
TRBD1	TRBJ2-6	NA	TRBV9	TGTGCCAGCAGCGTATCGGGACAGGGGGGCGTCCTGACTTTC	CASSVSGQGGVLTF
NA	TRBJ2-5	NA	TRBV5-1	TGCGCCAGCAGCTCCGGGACTCCGGGGGTAGAGACCCAGTACTTC	CASSSGTPGVETQYF
NA	TRBJ2-1	NA	TRBV27	TGTGCCAGCAGTTTTTACAATGAGCAGTTCTTC	CASSFYNEQFF
NA	TRBJ1-2	few	TRBV9	TGTGCCAGCGGGACTTCCCCTTTTGGCTACACCTTC	CASGTSPFGYTF
NA	TRBJ1-1	NA	TRBV10-1	TGCGCCAGCAGTGAGGGTCGGAGGACTGAAGCTTTCTTT	CASSEGRRTEAFF
NA	TRBJ2-1	NA	TRBV6-5	TGTGCCAGCAGTTCTCCGAATGAGCAGTTCTTC	CASSSPNEQFF
NA	TRBJ2-1	NA	TRBV7-2	TGTGCCAGCAGCCGACGGTGGGGCTCCTACAATGAGCAGTTCTTC	CASSRRWGSYNEQFF
TRBD1	TRBJ1-1	NA	TRBV18	TGTGCCAGCTCCCTAGCCGGACAGGAGAACACTGAAGCTTTCTTT	CASSLAGQENTEAFF
NA	TRBJ1-1	NA	TRBV5-6	TGTGCCAGCAACGAACCTGGCGCTAGCACTGAAGCTTTCTTT	CASNEPGASTEAFF
NA	TRBJ2-1	NA	TRBV29-1	TGCAGCGTTCTCGGGGGATCCTACAATGAGCAGTTCTTC	CSVLGGSYNEQFF
NA	TRBJ1-1	NA	TRBV29-1	TGCAGCGTTGAGTGGGGCGAAGGGACTGAAGCTTTCTTT	CSVEWGEGTEAFF
TRBD1	TRBJ1-5	NA	TRBV2	TGTGCCAGCAATCCCGACAGGGAAGGTCAGCCCCAGCATTTT	CASNPDREGQPQHF
NA	TRBJ1-1	NA	TRBV14	TGTGCCAGCAGCCAAGATCTTTGGACGGTCGACGGGGTAATAGACACTGAAGCTTTCTTT	CASSQDLWTVDGVIDTEAFF
NA	TRBJ2-2	NA	TRBV6-1	TGTGCCAGCAGTGTTAGGGGAGGTACCGGGGAGCTGTTTTTT	CASSVRGGTGELFF
TRBD2	TRBJ2-3	NA	TRBV5-1	TGCGCCAGCAGCTTGGATCCTAGCGGGAATCAGTATTTT	CASSLDPSGNQYF
NA	TRBJ1-2	NA	TRBV4-1	TGCGCCAGCAGCCAAGAGTTCCCCAAGACAGCTCCCTATGGCTACACCTTC	CASSQEFPKTAPYGYTF
NA	TRBJ1-1	once	TRBV4-1	TGCGCCAGCAGCCAGTACGTCCAAATCGGAAACACTGAAGCTTTCTTT	CASSQYVQIGNTEAFF
TRBD1	TRBJ2-7	NA	TRBV6-5	TGTGCCAGCACTCAGGGGGCATCCATGACCTACGAGCAGTACTTC	CASTQGASMTYEQYF
NA	TRBJ2-5	NA	TRBV5-6	TGTGCCAGCAGCTTCTTTCAGCGACTGGAGACCCAGTACTTC	CASSFFQRLETQYF
NA	TRBJ2-3	NA	TRBV2	TGTGCCAGCAGTGAAGTGGGGTTCGGGGCAGATACGCAGTATTTT	CASSEVGFGADTQYF
NA	TRBJ1-1	NA	TRBV5-6	TGTGCCAGCAGCCCTCCCCGCTCTGGGAACACTGAAGCTTTCTTT	CASSPPRSGNTEAFF
TRBD2	TRBJ2-7	NA	TRBV11-2	TGTGCCAGCAGCTTAGGCCCTTTAGCGGGAGAGCAGTACTTC	CASSLGPLAGEQYF
TRBD1	TRBJ1-1	NA	TRBV9	TGTGCCAGCAGCCCGGGACAGTACACTGAAGCTTTCTTT	CASSPGQYTEAFF
TRBD1	TRBJ1-4	NA	TRBV2	TGTGCCAGCAGCAAGGACAGGGGAGGCGAAAAACTGTTTTTT	CASSKDRGGEKLFF
TRBD2	TRBJ2-5	NA	TRBV11-3	TGTGCCAGCAGCTTGGGACTAGCAGAGACCCAGTACTTC	CASSLGLAETQYF
TRBD2	TRBJ2-7	NA	TRBV12-5	TGTGCTAGTGGTTTGGTACTGAGCGGGAGGGCCTCATACGAGCAGTACTTC	CASGLVLSGRASYEQYF
NA	TRBJ1-1	NA	TRBV7-9	TGTGCCAGTCTGACCACGTCCAACACTGAAGCTTTCTTT	CASLTTSNTEAFF
NA	TRBJ1-2	NA	TRBV19	TGTGCCAGTAGTATTGCCGGTGACTATGGCTACACCTTC	CASSIAGDYGYTF